This T cell receptor (beta chain) derives from a study of neurological immune-mediated disorders. At least ten counts were recorded for this clonotype. As yet, its antigen is unknown. Notes on the study in general: The greatest TCR clonal expansion appeared in HTLV-1-associated myelopathy and the smallest, falling below healthy controls, in multiple sclerosis.

The cDNA was generated by 5'RACE with 10-nucleotide random UMIs. Each CDR3 protein is one row after TCRdb ran MiXCR on the 5' RACE reads. This table holds under 90,000 distinct CDR3 sequences, around 10% found once. The CDR3 sequence is 14 residues long. V lost 6 bases and J 4 bases, leaving 15 bases between the germline ends. Germline assignment: CDR1 MNHEY and CDR2 SVGEGT. PBMCs numbering 2 million and stored at -80 C yielded the unsorted libraries. The chain links TRBV6-2 or TRBV6-3 to TRBJ1-2; D remains ambiguous. Sequenced material: PBMCs. The TCR was taken from a middle-aged man in good health. Here the CDR3 reads CASSPISQTYGYTF. The DNA of the CDR3 is TGTGCCAGCAGCCCGATCTCACAGACCTATGGCTACACCTTC.